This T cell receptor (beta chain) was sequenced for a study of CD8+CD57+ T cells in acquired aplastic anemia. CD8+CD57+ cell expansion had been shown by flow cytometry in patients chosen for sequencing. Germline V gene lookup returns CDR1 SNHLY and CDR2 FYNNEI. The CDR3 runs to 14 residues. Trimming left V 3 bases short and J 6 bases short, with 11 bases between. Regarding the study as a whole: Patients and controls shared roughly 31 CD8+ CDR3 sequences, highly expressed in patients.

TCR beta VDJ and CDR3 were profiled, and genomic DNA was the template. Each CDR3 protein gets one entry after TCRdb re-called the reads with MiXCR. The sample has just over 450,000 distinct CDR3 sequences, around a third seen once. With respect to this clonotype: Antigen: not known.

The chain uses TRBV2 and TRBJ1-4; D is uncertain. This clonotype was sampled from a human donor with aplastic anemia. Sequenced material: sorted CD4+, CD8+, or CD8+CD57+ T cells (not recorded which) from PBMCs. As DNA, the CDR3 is TGTGCCAGCAGTGATTTTCAGAAGGATGAAAAACTGTTTTTT. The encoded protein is CASSDFQKDEKLFF.